A selection of T cell receptor beta chains follows, all from one sample in a study of OX40 agonist ivuxolimab in advanced cancers. The assay was immunoSEQ multiplex PCR, and TCRdb's table has in-frame clones only and misses some. The sample lists some 60,000 clones, 85% occurring once. The specimen comprised CD4+ or CD8+ T cells sorted from blood, sampled in a trial of the OX40 agonist ivuxolimab. The source is an adult with an advanced solid tumor such as melanoma, head and neck, liver or kidney cancer. CDR3s include the opening cysteine and the closing phenylalanine or tryptophan. Each record gives: clone size, V gene, D gene, J gene, CDR3 DNA, CDR3 protein. The D gene is left open where the match is weak. Expanded clones are given a class, and other clones once, few, many or no size at all.

-	TRBV9	-	TRBJ1-1	TGTGCCAGCAGCGAAGGGACGTTGAACACTGAAGCTTTCTTT	CASSEGTLNTEAFF
-	TRBV7-9	TRBD2	TRBJ2-7	TGTGCCAGCAGAAGACTAGCGGGGGGCTACGAGCAGTACTTC	CASRRLAGGYEQYF
-	TRBV18	-	TRBJ1-6	TGTGCCAGCTCACCACAGCGACAGTCGCGTAATTCACCCCTCCACTTT	CASSPQRQSRNSPLHF
-	TRBV6-5	-	TRBJ2-7	TGTGCCAGCAGTGAGGCGTCGGGCTACGAGCAGTACTTC	CASSEASGYEQYF
-	TRBV4-1	TRBD1	TRBJ1-4	TGCGCCAGCAGGCAACGACAGGGGATATTTGCAACTAATGAAAAACTGTTTTTT	CASRQRQGIFATNEKLFF
-	TRBV2	-	TRBJ2-7	TGTGCCAGCAGTGGACAGGCCTGGTTCGGCGGGGGATCCCCCTACGAGCAGTACTTC	CASSGQAWFGGGSPYEQYF
-	TRBV28	-	TRBJ2-1	TGTGCCAGCAGTTTATACCGGGCTAGTGCCTACAATGAGCAGTTCTTC	CASSLYRASAYNEQFF
medium-sized	TRBV2	TRBD1	TRBJ2-1	TGTGCCAGCAGTGCTACCGGGACAGGGGTCTATGAGCAGTTCTTC	CASSATGTGVYEQFF
once	TRBV7-3	TRBD2	TRBJ2-2	TGTGCCAGCAGCTTACCCCTAGCGGGCTTGAACACCGGGGAGCTGTTTTTT	CASSLPLAGLNTGELFF
once	TRBV5-4	-	TRBJ2-5	TGTGCCAGCAGCCATCGGGACCGAGGATCGGAGACCCAGTACTTC	CASSHRDRGSETQYF
-	TRBV9	-	TRBJ2-4	TGTGCCAGCAGCTCCAGTGGGGGGTTGGAGACCAAAAACATTCAGTACTTC	CASSSSGGLETKNIQYF
-	TRBV28	TRBD1	TRBJ2-5	TGTGCCAGCAGTTTCCCATCACGGACAGGGGAGACCCAGTACTTC	CASSFPSRTGETQYF
-	TRBV27	-	TRBJ2-1	TGTGCCAGCAGTATCGGGACTCCGTCCTACAATGAGCAGTTCTTC	CASSIGTPSYNEQFF
-	TRBV10-2	-	TRBJ1-3	TGCGCCAGCAGTGAGGGGGGGGCCGCTGGAAACACCATATATTTT	CASSEGGAAGNTIYF
-	TRBV7-9	TRBD2	TRBJ2-3	TGTGCCAGCAGCTCGGGACTAGCGGGGGGGTCAGATACGCAGTATTTT	CASSSGLAGGSDTQYF
-	TRBV2	-	TRBJ2-2	TGTGCCAGTCACGGGAGATCCGGGGAGCTGTTTTTT	CASHGRSGELFF
-	TRBV27	-	TRBJ1-4	TGTGCCAGCAAGGCCAGCCTCGCAACTAATGAAAAACTGTTTTTT	CASKASLATNEKLFF
-	TRBV7-2	TRBD2	TRBJ2-1	TGTGCCAGCAGCTTGTCGGGGACTAGCGGGGGCCTTTCCTACAATGAGCAGTTCTTC	CASSLSGTSGGLSYNEQFF
-	TRBV28	-	TRBJ1-6	TGTGCCAGCAGTTTGGCGCAGTATAATTCACCCCTCCACTTT	CASSLAQYNSPLHF
-	TRBV7-9	-	TRBJ2-7	TGTGCCAGCAGCCTAGGGGCCTACGAGCAGTACTTC	CASSLGAYEQYF
-	TRBV4-2	-	TRBJ1-1	TGTGCCAGCAGCCAAGACAGCGGTTTAGGGTCTGAAGCTTTCTTT	CASSQDSGLGSEAFF
-	TRBV5-4	TRBD1	TRBJ1-3	TGTGCCAGCAGGATACAGGGGGCGCGGAACACCATATATTTT	CASRIQGARNTIYF
-	TRBV18	TRBD1	TRBJ2-5	TGTGCCAGCTCTACCACTAGGACAGGGGAAGAGACCCAGTACTTC	CASSTTRTGEETQYF
-	TRBV6-1	-	TRBJ2-2	TGTGCCAGCAGTGTCCTACAGGGTCGTGGCACCGGGGAGCTGTTTTTT	CASSVLQGRGTGELFF